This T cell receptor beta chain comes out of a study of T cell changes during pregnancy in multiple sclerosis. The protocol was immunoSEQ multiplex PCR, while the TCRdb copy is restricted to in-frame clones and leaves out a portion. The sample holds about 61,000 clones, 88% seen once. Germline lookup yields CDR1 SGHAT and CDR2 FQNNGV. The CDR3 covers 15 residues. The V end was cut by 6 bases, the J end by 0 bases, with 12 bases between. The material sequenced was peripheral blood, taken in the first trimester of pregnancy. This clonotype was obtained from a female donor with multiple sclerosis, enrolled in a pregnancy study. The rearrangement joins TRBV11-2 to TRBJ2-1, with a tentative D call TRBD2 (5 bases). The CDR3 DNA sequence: TGTGCCAGCAGGGAGGAAGAGAGCTCCTACAATGAGCAGTTCTTC. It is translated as CASREEESSYNEQFF.